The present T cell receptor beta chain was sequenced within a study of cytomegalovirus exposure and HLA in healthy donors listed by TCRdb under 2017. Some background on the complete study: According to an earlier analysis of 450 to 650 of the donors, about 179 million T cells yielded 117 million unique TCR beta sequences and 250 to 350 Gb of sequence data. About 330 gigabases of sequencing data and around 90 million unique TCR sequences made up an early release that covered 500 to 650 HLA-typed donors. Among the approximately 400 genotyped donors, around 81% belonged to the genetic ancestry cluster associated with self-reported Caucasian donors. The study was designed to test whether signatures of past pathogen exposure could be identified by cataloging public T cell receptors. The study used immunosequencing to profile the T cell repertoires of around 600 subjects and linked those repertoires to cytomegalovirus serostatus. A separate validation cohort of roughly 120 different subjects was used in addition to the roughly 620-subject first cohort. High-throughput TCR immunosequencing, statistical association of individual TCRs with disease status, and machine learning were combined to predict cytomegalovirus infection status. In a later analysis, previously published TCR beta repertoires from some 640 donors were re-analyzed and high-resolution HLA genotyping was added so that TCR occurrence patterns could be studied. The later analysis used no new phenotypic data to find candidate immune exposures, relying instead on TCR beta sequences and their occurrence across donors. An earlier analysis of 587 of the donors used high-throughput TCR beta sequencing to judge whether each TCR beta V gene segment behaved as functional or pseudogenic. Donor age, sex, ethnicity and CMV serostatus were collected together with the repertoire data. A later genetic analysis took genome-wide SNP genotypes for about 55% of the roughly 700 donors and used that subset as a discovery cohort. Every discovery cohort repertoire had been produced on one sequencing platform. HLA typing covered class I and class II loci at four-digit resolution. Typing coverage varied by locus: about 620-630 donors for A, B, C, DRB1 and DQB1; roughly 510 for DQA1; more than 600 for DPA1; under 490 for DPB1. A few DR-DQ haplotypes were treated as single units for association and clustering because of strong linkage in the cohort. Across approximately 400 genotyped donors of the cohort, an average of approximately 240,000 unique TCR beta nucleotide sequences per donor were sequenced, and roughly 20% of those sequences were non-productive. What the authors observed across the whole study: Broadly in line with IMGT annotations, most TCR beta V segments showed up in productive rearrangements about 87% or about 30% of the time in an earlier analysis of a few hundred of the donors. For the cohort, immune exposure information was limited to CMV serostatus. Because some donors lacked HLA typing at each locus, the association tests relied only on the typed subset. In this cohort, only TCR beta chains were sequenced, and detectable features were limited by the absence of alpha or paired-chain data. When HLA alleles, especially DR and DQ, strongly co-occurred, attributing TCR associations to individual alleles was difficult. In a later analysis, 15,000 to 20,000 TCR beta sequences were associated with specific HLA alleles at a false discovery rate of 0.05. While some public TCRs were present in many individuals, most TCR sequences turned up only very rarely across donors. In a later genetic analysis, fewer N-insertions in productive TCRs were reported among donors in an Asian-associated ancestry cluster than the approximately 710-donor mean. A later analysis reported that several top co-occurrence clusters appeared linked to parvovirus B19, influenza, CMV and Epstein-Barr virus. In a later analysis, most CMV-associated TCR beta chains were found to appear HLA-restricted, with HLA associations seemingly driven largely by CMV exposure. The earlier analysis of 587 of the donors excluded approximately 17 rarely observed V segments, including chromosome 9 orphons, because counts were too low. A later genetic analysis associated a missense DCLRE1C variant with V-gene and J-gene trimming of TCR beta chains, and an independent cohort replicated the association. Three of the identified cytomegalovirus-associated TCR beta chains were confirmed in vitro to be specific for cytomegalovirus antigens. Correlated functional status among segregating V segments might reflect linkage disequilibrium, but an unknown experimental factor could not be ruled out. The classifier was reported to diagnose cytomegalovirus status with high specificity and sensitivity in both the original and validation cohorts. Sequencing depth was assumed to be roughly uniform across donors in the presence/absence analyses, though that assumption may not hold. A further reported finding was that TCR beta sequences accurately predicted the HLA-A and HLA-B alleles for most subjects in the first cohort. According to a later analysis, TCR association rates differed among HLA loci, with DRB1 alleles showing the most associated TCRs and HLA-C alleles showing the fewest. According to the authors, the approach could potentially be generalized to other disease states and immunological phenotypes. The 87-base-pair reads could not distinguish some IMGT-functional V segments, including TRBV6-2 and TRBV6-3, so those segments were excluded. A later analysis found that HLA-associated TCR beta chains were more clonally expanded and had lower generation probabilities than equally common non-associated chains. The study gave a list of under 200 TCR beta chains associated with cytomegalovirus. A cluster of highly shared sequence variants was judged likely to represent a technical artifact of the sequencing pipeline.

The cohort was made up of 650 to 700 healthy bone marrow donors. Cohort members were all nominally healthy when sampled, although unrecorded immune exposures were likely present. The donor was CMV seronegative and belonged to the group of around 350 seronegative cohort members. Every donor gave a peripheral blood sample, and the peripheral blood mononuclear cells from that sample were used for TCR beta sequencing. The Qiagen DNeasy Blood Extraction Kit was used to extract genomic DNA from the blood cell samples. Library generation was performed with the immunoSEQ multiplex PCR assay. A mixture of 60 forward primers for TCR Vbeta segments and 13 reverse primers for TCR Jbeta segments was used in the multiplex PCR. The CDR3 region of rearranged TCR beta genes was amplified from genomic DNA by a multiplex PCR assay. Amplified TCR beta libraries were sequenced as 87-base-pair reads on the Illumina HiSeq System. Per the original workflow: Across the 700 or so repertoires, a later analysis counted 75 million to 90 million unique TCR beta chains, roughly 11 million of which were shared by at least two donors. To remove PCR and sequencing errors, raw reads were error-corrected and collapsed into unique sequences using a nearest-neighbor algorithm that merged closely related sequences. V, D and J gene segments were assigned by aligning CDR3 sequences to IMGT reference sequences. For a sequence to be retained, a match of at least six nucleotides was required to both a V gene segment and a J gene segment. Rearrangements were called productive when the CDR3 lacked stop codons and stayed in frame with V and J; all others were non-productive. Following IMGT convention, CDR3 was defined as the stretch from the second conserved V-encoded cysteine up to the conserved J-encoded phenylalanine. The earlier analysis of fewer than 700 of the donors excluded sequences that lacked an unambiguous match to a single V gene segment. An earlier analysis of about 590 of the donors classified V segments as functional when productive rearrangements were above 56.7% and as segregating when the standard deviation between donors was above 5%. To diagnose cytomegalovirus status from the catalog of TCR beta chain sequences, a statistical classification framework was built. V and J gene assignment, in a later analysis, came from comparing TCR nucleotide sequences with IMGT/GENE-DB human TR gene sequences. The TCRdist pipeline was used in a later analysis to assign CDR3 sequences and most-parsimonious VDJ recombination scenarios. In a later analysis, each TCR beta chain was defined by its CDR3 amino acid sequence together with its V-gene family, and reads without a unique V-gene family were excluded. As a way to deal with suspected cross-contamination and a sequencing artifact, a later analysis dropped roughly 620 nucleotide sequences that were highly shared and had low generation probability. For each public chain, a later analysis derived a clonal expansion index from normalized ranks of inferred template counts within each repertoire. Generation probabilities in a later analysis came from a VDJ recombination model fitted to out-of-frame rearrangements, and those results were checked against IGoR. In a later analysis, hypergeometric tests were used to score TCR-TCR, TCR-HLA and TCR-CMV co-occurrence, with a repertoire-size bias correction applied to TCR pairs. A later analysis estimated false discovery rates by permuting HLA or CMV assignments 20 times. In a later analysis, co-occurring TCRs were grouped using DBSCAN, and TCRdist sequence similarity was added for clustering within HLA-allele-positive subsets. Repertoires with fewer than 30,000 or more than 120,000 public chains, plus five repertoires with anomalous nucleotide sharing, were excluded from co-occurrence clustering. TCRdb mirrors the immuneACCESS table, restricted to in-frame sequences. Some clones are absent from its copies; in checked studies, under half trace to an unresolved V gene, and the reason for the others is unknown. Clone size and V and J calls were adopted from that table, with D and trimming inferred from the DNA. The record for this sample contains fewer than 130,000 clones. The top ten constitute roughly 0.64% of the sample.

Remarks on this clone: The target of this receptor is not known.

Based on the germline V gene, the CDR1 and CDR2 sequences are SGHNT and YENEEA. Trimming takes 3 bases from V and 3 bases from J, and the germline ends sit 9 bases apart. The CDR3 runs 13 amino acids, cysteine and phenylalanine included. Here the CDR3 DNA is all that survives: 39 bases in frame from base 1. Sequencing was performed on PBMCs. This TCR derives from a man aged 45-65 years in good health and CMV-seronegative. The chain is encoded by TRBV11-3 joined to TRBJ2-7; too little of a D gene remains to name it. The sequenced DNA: TGTGCCAGCAGCTTGTATGTGAGCTACGAGCAGTACTTC. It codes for CASSLYVSYEQYF.